The 10 T cell receptor beta chains below come from one sample, sequenced in a study of CXCR3-negative and CXCR3-positive naive CD8 T cells. Study results and limitations: Compared with CXCR3-negative naive cells, CXCR3-positive naive cells showed more hydrophobic TRB CDR3s.

These receptors have no known antigen. Carrying UMI labels, the TRB cDNA libraries were prepared through 5' RACE. TCRdb reanalyzed the 5' RACE reads, giving one entry per CDR3 protein sequence and no DNA. The sample has 55,000 to 70,000 distinct CDR3 sequences. The material sequenced was naive CXCR3+ CD8+ T cells from blood. Subset: CD45RO-CCR7+CD27+CD95- naive CD8+ T cells expressing CXCR3 (TNR3+). The receptors derive from a human donor in good health. Some clones in this sample may be carry-over from other donors' samples.

This chain links TRBV19 with TRBJ1-2; TCRdb selects TRBD1, and the lack of DNA leaves this call unchecked. Germline assignment: CDR1 LNHDA and CDR2 SQIVND (reference sequence). This CDR3 contains 13 residues. The chain's CDR3 is CASSTGTGYGYTF. Complete variable domain (other parts from reference TRBV19 and TRBJ1-2): DGGITQSPKYLFRKEGQNVTLSCEQNLNHDAMYWYRQDPGQGLRLIYYSQIVNDFQKGDIAEGYSVSREKKESFPLTVTSAQKNPTAFYLCASSTGTGYGYTFGSGTRLTVV.

The chain recombines TRBV6-5 with TRBJ2-7; TCRdb picks TRBD1, but there is no DNA to check that call. CDR1 MNHEY and CDR2 SVGAGI come from the germline V gene. There are 14 residues in the CDR3. The CDR3 is CASSYFGTKEEQYF.

V gene TRBV14 combines with J gene TRBJ1-1. The CDR3 extends over 14 amino acids. The V gene's germline CDR1 is SGHDN and CDR2 FVKESK. The CDR3 is CASSQGSMNTEAFF.

The chain employs TRBV9 and TRBJ2-1. Germline lookup yields CDR1 SGDLS and CDR2 YYNGEE. The CDR3 totals 11 residues. The CDR3 sequence: CASSVASEQFF.

The chain couples TRBV29-1 to TRBJ2-7; TCRdb reports TRBD1, a call that lacks DNA to check it against. The CDR3 runs to 15 residues. Germline CDR1 SQVTM, CDR2 ANQGSEA. CDR3 loop: CSVITGGNASYEQYF.

The rearrangement uses TRBV7-6 and TRBJ2-2; there is no DNA to check the TCRdb D call of TRBD1. Germline V gives CDR1 SGHVS, CDR2 FNYEAQ. The CDR3 length is 15 residues. The CDR3 sequence is CASSLEVQGLGELFF.

This chain joins TRBV12-3 or TRBV12-4 and TRBJ2-3; TCRdb's assignment of TRBD2 cannot be checked, as there is no DNA. There are 14 residues in the CDR3. The CDR3 loop reads CASNPGLLTDTQYF.

The chain recombines TRBV11-1 with TRBJ1-1; TCRdb returns TRBD1, unconfirmable since there is no DNA. CDR3 length: 12 amino acids. Germline CDR1 and CDR2: SGHAT and FQDESV (reference sequence). The CDR3 reads CAGQGWDTEAFF. Supplemented by reference TRBV11-1 and TRBJ1-1, the full variable domain reads EAEVAQSPRYKITEKSQAVAFWCDPISGHATLYWYRQILGQGPELLVQFQDESVVDDSQLPKDRFSAERLKGVDSTLKIQPAELGDSAMYLCAGQGWDTEAFFGQGTRLTVV.

The CDR3: CASSAIAGGGGSNQPQHF. The chain links TRBV7-2 to TRBJ1-5; TCRdb designates TRBD1, a call that cannot be tested without DNA. Looked up from germline, CDR1 is SGHTA and CDR2 is FQGNSA. The CDR3 runs to 18 residues.

The rearrangement links TRBV9 to TRBJ2-7; there is no DNA to check the TCRdb D call of TRBD2. Per the germline V gene, CDR1 is SGDLS and CDR2 is YYNGEE. The CDR3 length is 17 residues. CDR3 region: CASSVGQGTARRNEQYF.